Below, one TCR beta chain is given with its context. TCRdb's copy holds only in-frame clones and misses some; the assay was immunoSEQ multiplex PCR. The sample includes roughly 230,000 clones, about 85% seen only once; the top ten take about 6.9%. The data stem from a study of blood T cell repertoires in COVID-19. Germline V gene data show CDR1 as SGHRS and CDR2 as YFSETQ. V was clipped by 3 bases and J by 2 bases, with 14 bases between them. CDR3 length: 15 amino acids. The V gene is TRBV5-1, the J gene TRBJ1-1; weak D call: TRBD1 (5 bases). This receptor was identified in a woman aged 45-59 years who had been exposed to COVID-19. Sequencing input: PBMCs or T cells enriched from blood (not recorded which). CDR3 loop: CASSWPGGKNTEAFF. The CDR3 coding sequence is TGCGCCAGCAGCTGGCCGGGGGGGAAAAACACTGAAGCTTTCTTT.